This TCR beta chain is drawn from a study of blood T cell repertoires in COVID-19. Across the whole study: Samples of COVID-19 (acute and convalescent) were obtained from the United States, Italy and Spain.

This clone was seen only a few times. CDR1 SEHNR and CDR2 FQNEAQ come from the germline V gene (reference sequence). With 5 bases removed from V and 0 bases from J, the gap between germline ends came to 8 bases. The CDR3 has 13 amino acids. Assay: immunoSEQ multiplex PCR; the TCRdb copy retains only in-frame clones and omits some. The sample lists over 200,000 clones; around 82% were seen once. This TCR was recovered from a woman in her 40s with active or convalescent COVID-19. V usage is TRBV7-9 and J usage is TRBJ2-7; TRBD1 might be the D (5 bases). Sequencing was done on a sample of peripheral blood. The CDR3 DNA reads as TGTGCCAGCAGCCAGGGCAGCTCCTACGAGCAGTACTTC. Translating it yields CASSQGSSYEQYF.